The entry below gives a single T cell receptor beta chain sequence along with its context. Within the sample, other DNA sequences also encode this same CDR3. This specimen comes from a study of cytomegalovirus exposure and HLA in healthy donors. The PCR had 60 Vbeta and 13 Jbeta primers. Sequenced by immunoSEQ multiplex PCR; TCRdb stores in-frame clones only, minus some. This table has 180,000 or so clones, less than 85% appearing once. The sequence was obtained from a male donor in good health and CMV-seronegative. The sample comprised PBMCs.

The CDR3 nucleotides read TGTGCCAGCAGCTTGAGTAGTGACACTGAAGCTTTCTTT. Translation gives CASSLSSDTEAFF. The chain uses TRBV7-3 and TRBJ1-1, with D uncertain. This CDR3 has 13 residues. Trimming pared 3 bases from V and 3 bases from J, leaving 8 bases between. Germline values: CDR1 SGHTA, CDR2 FQGTGA. The entire variable domain, with the rest obtained from reference TRBV7-3 and TRBJ1-1, is as follows: GAGVSQTPSNKVTEKGKYVELRCDPISGHTALYWYRQSLGQGPEFLIYFQGTGAADDSGLPNDRFFAVRPEGSVSTLKIQRTERGDSAVYLCASSLSSDTEAFFGQGTRLTVV.